This T cell receptor (beta chain) derives from a study of OX40 agonist ivuxolimab in advanced cancers. As for this clone: Its antigen is still unknown.

Assay used: immunoSEQ multiplex PCR; TCRdb lists only in-frame clones, some missing. The sample contains around 25,000 clones, about three quarters of which appear only once. Study observations and caveats: Among T cells, CD8+ cells averaged more expanded clones than CD4+ cells.

This CDR3 has 15 amino acids. The germline V gene encodes CDR1 MNHEY and CDR2 SVGAGI. The ends were cut back, 0 bases at V and 7 bases at J, with 14 bases in the middle. The chain has TRBV6-5 and TRBJ2-3; D call uncertain. Sample: CD4+ or CD8+ T cells sorted from blood, taken in a trial of the OX40 agonist ivuxolimab. The clonotype was recovered from an adult with an advanced solid tumor such as melanoma, head and neck, liver or kidney cancer. For the CDR3, the DNA is TGTGCCAGCAGTTACTCAACAATGGGCACTAATACGCAGTATTTT. This codes for CASSYSTMGTNTQYF.